Following are 13 T cell receptor beta chains from one sample sequenced in a study of shared T cell receptors in the human thymus (dated by TCRdb to the early 2020s). Library construction relied on the immunoSEQ multiplex PCR assay. The immuneACCESS repertoire file appears here via TCRdb, limited to in-frame rearrangements. These files lack a portion of the clones; in checked studies, under half of the deficit traces to unresolved V genes, and the cause of the others is not known. A total of hundreds of thousands of clones appear in this sample, 87% of them only once. 0.0094% of the sample rests with the top ten. These sequences were also reported in another study, on human thymus T cells.

The sequenced sample consisted of thymocytes. The origin of the receptors is a boy younger than two with a congenital heart defect. Donor details come from another sample of the same person, matched by shared clones.

V gene TRBV28 combines with J gene TRBJ2-7; no clear D. Between the trimmed V and J ends, which lost 2 bases and 6 bases, there was a span of 11 bases. The CDR3 has 13 residues. Germline CDR1 is MDHEN and CDR2 is SYDVKM. The CDR3 sequence: CASSLRGLVEQYF. CDR3 DNA: TGTGCCAGCAGTTTAAGAGGATTGGTCGAGCAGTACTTC.

The count of this clone is one. The rearrangement joins TRBV4-3 to TRBJ1-5, with D possibly being TRBD1 (5 bases). The CDR3 covers 17 residues. CDR1 LGHNA and CDR2 YSLEER come from the germline V gene. V was cut by 1 base and J by 2 bases, with 15 bases left in between. As DNA, the CDR3 is TGCGCCAGCAGCCAAGTGCGCTTGGGGCTCGGCAATCAGCCCCAGCATTTT. This encodes CASSQVRLGLGNQPQHF.

The rearrangement uses TRBV9 and TRBJ2-1; 10 bases are shared with TRBD2. CDR1 and CDR2 (germline): SGDLS, YYNGEE. The CDR3 runs 15 residues. Trimming removed 0 bases from V and 8 bases from J; junction bases left unmatched: 5. The DNA for the CDR3 is TGTGCCAGCAGCGTAGTCGGGCTAGCGGGAGATGAGCAGTTCTTC. The encoded protein is CASSVVGLAGDEQFF.

As regards this clone: The identical CDR3 is also encoded by other nucleotide sequences in the sample. V and J are TRBV19 and TRBJ1-6; D might be TRBD1 (6 bases). The germline V gene has CDR1 LNHDA and CDR2 SQIVND (reference sequence). The ends were cut back, 4 bases at V and 4 bases at J, with 14 bases in the middle. The CDR3 has 16 amino acids. The CDR3 DNA sequence: TGTGCCAGTAGTACCTTACAGGGAGGGTATAATTCACCCCTCCACTTT. Translated, it gives CASSTLQGGYNSPLHF.

This clone was seen once. The V call is TRBV29-1, the J call TRBJ2-2; D not certain. Germline assignment: CDR1 SQVTM and CDR2 ANQGSEA. This CDR3 has 14 amino acids. Trimming removed 2 bases at V and 2 bases at J, with 9 bases between. The CDR3 region is CSVEHSLNTGELFF. CDR3 nucleotide sequence: TGCAGCGTTGAACACTCCCTTAACACCGGGGAGCTGTTTTTT.

The rearrangement links TRBV6-5 to TRBJ1-5; possibly TRBD1 for D (5 bases). V lost 7 bases and J 14 bases, leaving 21 bases between the germline ends. The CDR3 totals 13 residues. CDR1 MNHEY and CDR2 SVGAGI come from the germline V gene. The CDR3 spells CASKDTTRPSEHF. Written as DNA, the CDR3 is TGTGCCAGCAAGGACACGACAAGGCCAAGTGAGCATTTT.

The V gene is TRBV4-3, the J gene TRBJ2-7, with D possibly matching TRBD1 (5 bases). Germline values: CDR1 LGHNA, CDR2 YSLEER. The CDR3 has 14 amino acids. Between the trimmed V and J ends, which lost 0 bases and 3 bases, there was a span of 9 bases. In DNA form, the CDR3 reads TGCGCCAGCAGCCAAGATGCCAGGGACTACGAGCAGTACTTC. This encodes CASSQDARDYEQYF.

The chain couples TRBV7-2 to TRBJ2-1; TRBD1 agrees at 8 bases. Germline V lookup: CDR1 SGHTA, CDR2 FQGNSA. The CDR3 spans 18 residues. Trimming took 1 base from V and 2 from J; bases not matched to a gene: 10. CDR3 loop: CASSLVPDRGYPYNEQFF. The CDR3, as DNA: TGTGCCAGCAGCTTAGTGCCTGACAGGGGTTATCCCTACAATGAGCAGTTCTTC.

The chain is built from TRBV15 and TRBJ1-5; the D is unclear. Germline CDR1 LNHNV, CDR2 YYDKDF (reference sequence). V was clipped by 2 bases and J by 2 bases, with 7 bases between them. The CDR3 sequence is 14 residues long. The CDR3, as DNA: TGTGCCACCAGCAGACAGGTCTGCAATCAGCCCCAGCATTTT. Amino acid sequence: CATSRQVCNQPQHF.

The genes are TRBV5-6 and TRBJ2-3; no reliable D call. This CDR3 has 15 residues. V gave up 2 bases and J gave up 0 bases, with 10 bases separating them. Germline values: CDR1 SGHDT, CDR2 YYEEEE. In DNA form, the CDR3 reads TGTGCCAGCAGCTTAAACAAGAGGAGCACAGATACGCAGTATTTT. Protein: CASSLNKRSTDTQYF.

The V call is TRBV6-5, the J call TRBJ1-1; tentatively, D is TRBD1 (6 bases). The CDR3 has 16 amino acids. Trimming took off 0 bases at V and 1 base at J, with 12 bases between the two ends. Germline loops: CDR1 MNHEY, CDR2 SVGAGI. As DNA, the CDR3 is TGTGCCAGCAGTTACTCAAGGGGGAGGGCGAACACTGAAGCTTTCTTT. Translated, it gives CASSYSRGRANTEAFF.

The rearrangement joins TRBV7-6 to TRBJ1-6; 11 positions match TRBD1. CDR1 and CDR2 (germline): SGHVS, FNYEAQ. Trimming cost V 5 bases and J 6 bases; bases outside gene matches: 3. The CDR3 loop spans 15 amino acids. In DNA form, the CDR3 reads TGTGCCAGCAGCCTGGACAGGGGGCTTAATTCACCCCTCCACTTT. Translated, it gives CASSLDRGLNSPLHF.

The chain employs TRBV27 and TRBJ2-3; 11 bases map to TRBD2. V shed 4 bases, J shed 3 bases, and the junction held 6 bases outside the gene matches. Germline V CDR1 and CDR2: MNHEY, SMNVEV (reference sequence). CDR3 length: 16 residues. The CDR3 region is CASSSLAGGDTDTQYF. As DNA, the CDR3 is TGTGCCAGCAGTTCCCTAGCGGGGGGTGATACAGATACGCAGTATTTT.